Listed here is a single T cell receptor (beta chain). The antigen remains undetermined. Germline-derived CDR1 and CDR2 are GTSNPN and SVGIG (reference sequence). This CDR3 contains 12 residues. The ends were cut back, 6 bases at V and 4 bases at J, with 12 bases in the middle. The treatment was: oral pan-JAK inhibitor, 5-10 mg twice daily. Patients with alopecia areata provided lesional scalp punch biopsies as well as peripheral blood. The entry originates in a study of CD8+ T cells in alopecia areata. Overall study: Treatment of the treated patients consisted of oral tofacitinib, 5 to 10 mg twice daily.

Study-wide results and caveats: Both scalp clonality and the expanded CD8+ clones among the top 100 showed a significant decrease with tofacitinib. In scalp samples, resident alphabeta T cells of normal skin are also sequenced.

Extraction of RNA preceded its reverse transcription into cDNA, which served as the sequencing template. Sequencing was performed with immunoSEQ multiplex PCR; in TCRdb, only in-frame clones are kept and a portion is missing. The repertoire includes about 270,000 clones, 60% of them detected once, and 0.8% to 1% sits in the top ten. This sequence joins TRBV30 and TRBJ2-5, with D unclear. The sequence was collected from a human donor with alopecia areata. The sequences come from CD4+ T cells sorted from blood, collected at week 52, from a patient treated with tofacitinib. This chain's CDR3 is CACTRVGETQYF. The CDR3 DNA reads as TGTGCCTGTACACGGGTGGGAGAGACCCAGTACTTC.